Listed below are T cell receptor beta chains from one sample, sequenced in a study of monozygotic twins with inflammatory bowel disease. TCRdb re-called the 5' RACE reads; every CDR3 protein appears as one record, without DNA. Its clone listing holds more than 85,000 distinct CDR3 sequences. The specimen sequenced was blood. The receptors were gathered from a human donor with ulcerative colitis or Crohn's disease, or a healthy co-twin of an affected twin (not recorded which). The CDR3 runs from the conserved cysteine through the conserved F or W. Fields, in order: V gene, J gene, CDR3 protein.

V gene: TRBV5-5
J gene: TRBJ2-2
CDR3 protein: CASMSGSGFVGELFF

V gene: TRBV30
J gene: TRBJ2-2
CDR3 protein: CAWSVAGGHTGELFF

V gene: TRBV28
J gene: TRBJ2-5
CDR3 protein: CASSFLSGRETQYF

V gene: TRBV25-1
J gene: TRBJ2-2
CDR3 protein: CASQKTWAGPISNTGELFF

V gene: TRBV2
J gene: TRBJ1-2
CDR3 protein: CASSADRKPYGYTF

V gene: TRBV20-1
J gene: TRBJ2-6
CDR3 protein: CSARDKGGNSGANVLTF

V gene: TRBV7-9
J gene: TRBJ1-1
CDR3 protein: CASSIGTSNTEAFF

V gene: TRBV2
J gene: TRBJ1-5
CDR3 protein: CASSGNSNQPQHF

V gene: TRBV20-1
J gene: TRBJ2-7
CDR3 protein: CSAPGQGEIEQYF

V gene: TRBV5-1
J gene: TRBJ1-1
CDR3 protein: CASSHNLNTEAFF

V gene: TRBV5-1
J gene: TRBJ2-3
CDR3 protein: CASSNRDTLTDTQYF

V gene: TRBV24-1
J gene: TRBJ1-2
CDR3 protein: CATSDTQGGYGYTF

V gene: TRBV11-2
J gene: TRBJ2-7
CDR3 protein: CASSLALAGDTYEQYF

V gene: TRBV5-1
J gene: TRBJ2-3
CDR3 protein: CASSLEVTPDTQYF

V gene: TRBV9
J gene: TRBJ1-2
CDR3 protein: CASSIADRSSVYGYTF

V gene: TRBV5-4
J gene: TRBJ2-2
CDR3 protein: CASSTRQAPDTGELFF

V gene: TRBV12-3/TRBV12-4
J gene: TRBJ2-3
CDR3 protein: CASSFQGARTDTQYF

V gene: TRBV2
J gene: TRBJ2-3
CDR3 protein: CASIGTGTDTQYF

V gene: TRBV6-1
J gene: TRBJ1-1
CDR3 protein: CASSRGKAAMNTEAFF

V gene: TRBV4-1
J gene: TRBJ2-1
CDR3 protein: CASSCGPTSGRPSYNEQFF

V gene: TRBV7-2
J gene: TRBJ1-6
CDR3 protein: CASSLLGGRDNSPLHF

V gene: TRBV18
J gene: TRBJ1-4
CDR3 protein: CASSPVADNEKLFF

V gene: TRBV4-3
J gene: TRBJ2-4
CDR3 protein: CASSQDRASGDIQYF

V gene: TRBV5-1
J gene: TRBJ2-3
CDR3 protein: CASSAPSDTQYF